Presented here are 21 T cell receptor beta chains from one specimen sequenced in a study of T cell responses to AZD1222 COVID-19 vaccine (dated by TCRdb to the early 2020s). Preparation of the library involved the immunoSEQ multiplex PCR assay. This is the immuneACCESS table as TCRdb keeps it, with only in-frame sequences that have V and J called. A part of the clones is gone; compared with another copy, unresolved V genes explain less than half, and the rest is unexplained. The sample table holds more than 85,000 clones, of which approximately 94% were seen once. Clones ranked in the top ten supply roughly 3.1% of the sample. Taken with the paper, the label for time point translates to: about 28 days (+/-7) after the second vaccine dose. Here the sequenced sample was peripheral blood, taken 28 days after the second AZD1222 dose. The receptor source for this set is an adult who received the AZD1222 COVID-19 vaccine.

V and J are TRBV20-1 and TRBJ1-6; 10 bases map to TRBD1. Germline CDR1 reads DFQATT; CDR2 reads SNEGSKA (reference sequence). With 3 bases clipped from V and 7 bases from J, the junction kept 12 bases outside the gene matches. CDR3 length equals 17 residues. CDR3 nucleotides: TGCAGTGCTAGTCAACCCGGAGGACAGGGGGTAAATTCACCCCTCCACTTT. Encoded protein: CSASQPGGQGVNSPLHF.

This clone was seen only once. The genes are TRBV5-6 and TRBJ1-1; D gene uncertain. Trimming left V 1 base short and J 4 bases short, with 5 bases between. Per the germline V gene, CDR1 is SGHDT and CDR2 is YYEEEE. The CDR3 consists of 12 residues. DNA of the CDR3: TGTGCCAGCAGCTTGTTTAGCACTGAAGCTTTCTTT. Protein product: CASSLFSTEAFF.

This sequence joins TRBV13 and TRBJ1-4; 8 positions agree with TRBD1. Unmatched junction bases numbered 15, after V lost 5 bases and J lost 7 bases. Germline V gene sequence: CDR1 PRHDT, CDR2 FYEKMQ (reference sequence). CDR3 length: 17 amino acids. The CDR3 coding sequence is TGTGCCAGCAGCAGCAGACAGGGGAAGGTGGCAGTTGAAAAACTGTTTTTT. It specifies CASSSRQGKVAVEKLFF.

The V and J genes are TRBV7-2 and TRBJ1-5, with D possibly matching TRBD1 (6 bases). Germline V lookup: CDR1 SGHTA, CDR2 FQGNSA. The CDR3 extends over 15 amino acids. V lost 5 bases and J 5 bases, leaving 16 bases between the germline ends. The CDR3 coding sequence is TGTGCCAGCAGCCCAGAACCGGACAGCTATCAGCCCCAGCATTTT. Residues: CASSPEPDSYQPQHF.

CDR3 sequence: CASSFSTDELNTEAFF. The CDR3 DNA reads as TGTGCCAGCAGCTTTTCCACAGACGAATTAAACACTGAAGCTTTCTTT. The chain is built from TRBV5-4 and TRBJ1-1; D ambiguous. The CDR3 contains 16 residues. Germline V gene sequence: CDR1 SGHNT, CDR2 YYREEE (reference sequence). V gave up 2 bases and J gave up 2 bases, with 16 bases separating them. Full variable domain (rest looked up from reference TRBV5-4 and TRBJ1-1): ETGVTQSPTHLIKTRGQQVTLRCSSQSGHNTVSWYQQALGQGPQFIFQYYREEENGRGNFPPRFSGLQFPNYSSELNVNALELDDSALYLCASSFSTDELNTEAFFGQGTRLTVV.

The chain carries TRBV30 and TRBJ1-2; D is possibly TRBD1 (5 bases). The CDR3 runs 12 residues. Germline V gene sequence: CDR1 GTSNPN, CDR2 SVGIG (reference sequence). V was cut by 3 bases and J by 8 bases, with 13 bases left in between. CDR3 DNA sequence: TGTGCCTGGAGGGGACTTTATTGGGGCTACACCTTC. This encodes CAWRGLYWGYTF.

Here the CDR3 DNA reads TGTGCCAGCAGTGCCAATTCACCCCTCCACTTT. This codes for CASSANSPLHF. The genes are TRBV28 and TRBJ1-6, with unresolved D. Germline V gives CDR1 MDHEN, CDR2 SYDVKM. Trimming shortened V by 5 bases and J by 7 bases, and 3 bases separated the two germline ends. The CDR3 length is 11 residues.

J is TRBJ1-1 and V is TRBV5-5, with 11 bases matching TRBD1. CDR3 length: 15 amino acids. CDR1 and CDR2 from the germline V gene are SGHKS and YYEKEE (reference sequence). Trimming at V came to 0 bases and at J to 5 bases, leaving 3 bases not matched to a gene. In DNA, the CDR3 is TGTGCCAGCAGCTTGGCCGGGACAGGGGGAACTGAAGCTTTCTTT. Its translation: CASSLAGTGGTEAFF.

This clone was detected only once. The rearrangement uses TRBV18 and TRBJ2-2, with a tentative D call TRBD2 (6 bases). With 4 bases removed from V and 4 bases from J, the gap between germline ends came to 16 bases. Per germline, CDR1 KGHSH and CDR2 LQKENI. This CDR3 is 16 amino acids long. The CDR3 reads CASSLQRLEATGELFF. CDR3 nucleotides: TGTGCCAGCTCACTTCAACGACTAGAAGCCACCGGGGAGCTGTTTTTT.

J is TRBJ2-3 and V is TRBV11-2; D may match TRBD1 or TRBD2 (5 bases each). The CDR3 spans 14 residues. V lost 4 bases and J 5 bases, leaving 13 bases between the germline ends. The V gene's germline CDR1 is SGHAT and CDR2 FQNNGV. CDR3 sequence (DNA): TGTGCCAGCAGCTCCTCGAGGGGCGGAGATACGCAGTATTTT. Encoded protein: CASSSSRGGDTQYF.

J is TRBJ1-1 and V is TRBV4-1, with no clear D. This CDR3 region has 15 residues. Germline lookup yields CDR1 MGHRA and CDR2 YSYEKL. The V and J ends lost 0 bases and 11 bases respectively, with 19 bases between them. The CDR3 here is CASSQDPASANEAFF. As DNA, the CDR3 is TGCGCCAGCAGCCAAGATCCGGCGTCCGCGAACGAGGCTTTCTTT.

V gene TRBV25-1 combines with J gene TRBJ2-1; no clear D. The CDR3 is made up of 12 amino acids. Trimming stripped 6 bases from V and 8 bases from J, with 11 bases between. The germline gives CDR1 MGHDK, CDR2 SYGVNS. The CDR3: CASSQAVDEQFF. The CDR3 DNA follows: TGTGCCAGCAGCCAGGCCGTTGATGAGCAGTTCTTC.

V and J are TRBV3-1 (or the pseudogene TRBV3-2) and TRBJ2-7; 7 bases are shared with TRBD2. Per germline, CDR1 LGHDT and CDR2 YNNKEL (reference sequence). V trimming: 4 bases; J trimming: 3 bases; junction bases outside the gene matches: 9. The CDR3 is 15 amino acids. The CDR3 DNA reads TGTGCCAGCAGCCGGAGAGGGAGGGGTCTCTACGAGCAGTACTTC. It translates to CASSRRGRGLYEQYF.

The chain has TRBV13 and TRBJ1-1; D not resolved. Trimming took 2 bases from V and 5 from J, leaving 9 bases between them. The CDR3 covers 13 residues. The germline gives CDR1 PRHDT, CDR2 FYEKMQ (reference sequence). The CDR3 region is CASSLTAVTEAFF. As DNA, the CDR3 is TGTGCCAGCAGCTTAACCGCAGTTACTGAAGCTTTCTTT.

Written as DNA, the CDR3 is TGTGCCAGCAGTACAAACAGAAACACTGAAGCTTTCTTT. Translated, it gives CASSTNRNTEAFF. The J gene is TRBJ1-1, the V gene TRBV6-2 or TRBV6-3; unclear D gene. Germline V gives CDR1 MNHEY, CDR2 SVGEGT. The CDR3 has 13 amino acids. The germline V and J ends were trimmed by 5 bases and 2 bases, with 9 bases remaining between them.

This clone was counted once. This rearrangement joins TRBV5-6 to TRBJ1-5; the D is unclear. Germline V gene lookup returns CDR1 SGHDT and CDR2 YYEEEE. The V end was cut by 4 bases, the J end by 6 bases, with 8 bases between. The CDR3 extends over 12 amino acids. The CDR3 region has the DNA TGTGCCAGCAGCCAAGGATCTCAGCCCCAGCATTTT. It is translated as CASSQGSQPQHF.

This chain uses TRBV12-5 with TRBJ1-1; D is unresolved. The V gene's germline CDR1 is LGHNT and CDR2 FRNRAP. The CDR3 is 13 residues long. The V end was cut by 3 bases, the J end by 1 base, with 6 bases between. The CDR3 nucleotides read TGTGCTAGTGGTTTATCCCGGAACACTGAAGCTTTCTTT. Translated: CASGLSRNTEAFF.

This sequence joins TRBV6-5 and TRBJ2-2; D is undetermined. Germline assignment: CDR1 MNHEY and CDR2 SVGAGI. This CDR3 is built from 14 residues. The V and J ends lost 4 bases and 0 bases respectively, with 6 bases between them. The CDR3 reads CASSSQANTGELFF. The DNA for the CDR3 is TGTGCCAGCAGTTCACAAGCGAACACCGGGGAGCTGTTTTTT.

This chain joins TRBV6-5 and TRBJ1-4; no definite D call. The CDR3 covers 14 residues. V was pared by 0 bases and J by 4 bases, with 6 bases between. In germline, CDR1 is MNHEY, CDR2 SVGAGI. For the CDR3, the DNA is TGTGCCAGCAGTTACTCTTCCCTTAATGAAAAACTGTTTTTT. Residues: CASSYSSLNEKLFF.

This clone was observed a single time. The chain is built from TRBV5-1 and TRBJ1-2, with D possibly matching TRBD1 (5 bases). The CDR3 totals 17 residues. Germline V CDR1 and CDR2: SGHRS, YFSETQ. The V and J ends lost 1 base and 2 bases respectively, with 18 bases between them. The CDR3 protein is CASSLRSQGAPNYGYTF. The CDR3 DNA reads TGCGCCAGCAGCTTGAGATCTCAGGGAGCCCCCAACTATGGCTACACCTTC.

The rearrangement links TRBV7-2 to TRBJ2-2; TRBD1 matches at 9 bases. V was pared by 3 bases and J by 3 bases, with 5 bases of the junction left unmatched. The CDR3 covers 16 residues. Germline V gene data show CDR1 as SGHTA and CDR2 as FQGNSA. Here the CDR3 reads CASSFRRTGDTGELFF. As DNA, the CDR3 is TGTGCCAGCAGCTTTCGCCGGACAGGGGACACCGGGGAGCTGTTTTTT.